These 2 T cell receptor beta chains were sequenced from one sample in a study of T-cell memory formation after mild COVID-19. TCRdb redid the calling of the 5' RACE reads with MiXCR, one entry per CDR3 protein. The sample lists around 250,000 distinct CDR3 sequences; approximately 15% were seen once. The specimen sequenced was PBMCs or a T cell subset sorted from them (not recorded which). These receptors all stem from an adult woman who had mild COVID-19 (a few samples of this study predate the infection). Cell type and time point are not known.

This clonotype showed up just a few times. The CDR3 spells CASALDGVETEAFF. In DNA, the CDR3 is TGTGCCAGCGCCCTTGATGGGGTGGAAACTGAAGCTTTCTTT. The rearrangement uses TRBV12-3 or TRBV12-4 and TRBJ1-1, with unresolved D. Trimming took off 8 bases at V and 5 bases at J, with 18 bases between the two ends. There are 14 residues in the CDR3.

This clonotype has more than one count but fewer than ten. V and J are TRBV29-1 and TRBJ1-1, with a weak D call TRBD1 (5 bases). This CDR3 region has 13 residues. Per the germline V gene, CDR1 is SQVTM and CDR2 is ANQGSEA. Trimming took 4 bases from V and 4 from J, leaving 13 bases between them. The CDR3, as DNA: TGCAGCGTTGCTCGGGATGGGGGCACTGAAGCTTTCTTT. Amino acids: CSVARDGGTEAFF.